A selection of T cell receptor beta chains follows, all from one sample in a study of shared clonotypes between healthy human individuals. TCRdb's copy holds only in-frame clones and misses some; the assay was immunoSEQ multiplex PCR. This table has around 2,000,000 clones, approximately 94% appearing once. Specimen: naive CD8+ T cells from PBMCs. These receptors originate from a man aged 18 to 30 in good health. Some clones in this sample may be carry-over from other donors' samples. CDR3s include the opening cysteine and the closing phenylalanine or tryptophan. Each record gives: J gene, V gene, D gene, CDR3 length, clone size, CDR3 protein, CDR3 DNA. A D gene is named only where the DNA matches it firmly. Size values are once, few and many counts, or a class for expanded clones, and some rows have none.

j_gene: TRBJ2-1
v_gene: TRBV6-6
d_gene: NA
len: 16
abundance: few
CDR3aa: CASSYSGQWGGNEQFF
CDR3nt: TGTGCCAGCAGTTACTCGGGACAGTGGGGGGGGAATGAGCAGTTCTTC

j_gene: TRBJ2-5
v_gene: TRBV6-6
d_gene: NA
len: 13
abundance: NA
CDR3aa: CASSLLLAGTQYF
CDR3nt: TGTGCCAGCAGTTTATTGCTAGCTGGGACCCAGTACTTC

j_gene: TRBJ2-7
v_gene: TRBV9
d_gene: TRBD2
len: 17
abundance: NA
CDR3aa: CASSATSGIGLPHEQYF
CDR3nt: TGTGCCAGCAGCGCGACTAGCGGGATAGGGTTACCGCACGAGCAGTACTTC

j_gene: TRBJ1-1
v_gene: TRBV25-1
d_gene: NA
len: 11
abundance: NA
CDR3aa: CASSEQSEAFF
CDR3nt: TGTGCCAGCAGTGAACAGAGTGAAGCTTTCTTT

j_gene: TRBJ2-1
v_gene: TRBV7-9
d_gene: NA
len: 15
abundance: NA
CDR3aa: CASSFSQGPWGEQFF
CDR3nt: TGTGCCAGCAGTTTTTCACAGGGACCATGGGGTGAGCAGTTCTTC

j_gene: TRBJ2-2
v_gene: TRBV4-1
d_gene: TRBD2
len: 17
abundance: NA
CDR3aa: CASSQVLAGRNTGELFF
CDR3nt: TGCGCCAGCAGCCAAGTTCTAGCGGGAAGGAACACCGGGGAGCTGTTTTTT

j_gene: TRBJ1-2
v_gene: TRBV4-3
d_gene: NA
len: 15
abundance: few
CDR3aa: CASSQELQSFYGYTF
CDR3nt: TGCGCCAGCAGCCAAGAGTTACAGTCATTCTATGGCTACACCTTC

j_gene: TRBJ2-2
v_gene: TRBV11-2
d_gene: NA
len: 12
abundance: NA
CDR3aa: CASSLGAGELFF
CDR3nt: TGTGCCAGCAGCTTAGGGGCCGGGGAGCTGTTTTTT

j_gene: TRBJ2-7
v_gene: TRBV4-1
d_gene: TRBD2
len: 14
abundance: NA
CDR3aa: CASSPGLAGSEQYF
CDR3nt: TGCGCCAGCAGCCCCGGACTAGCGGGATCCGAGCAGTACTTC

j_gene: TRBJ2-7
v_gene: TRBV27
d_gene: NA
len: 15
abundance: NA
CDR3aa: CASSPRVAGTYEQYF
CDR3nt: TGTGCCAGCAGCCCTAGAGTAGCTGGGACCTACGAGCAGTACTTC

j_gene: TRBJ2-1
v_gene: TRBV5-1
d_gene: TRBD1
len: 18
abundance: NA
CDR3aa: CASSLRQGIPLSYNEQFF
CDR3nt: TGCGCCAGCAGCTTGAGACAGGGTATACCCCTCTCCTACAATGAGCAGTTCTTC

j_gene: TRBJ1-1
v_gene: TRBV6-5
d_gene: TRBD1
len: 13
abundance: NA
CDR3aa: CASRWTGNTEAFF
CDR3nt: TGTGCCAGCAGATGGACAGGGAACACTGAAGCTTTCTTT

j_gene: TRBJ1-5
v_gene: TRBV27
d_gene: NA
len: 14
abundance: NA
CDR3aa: CASSSGQLNQPQHF
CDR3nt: TGTGCCAGCAGTTCCGGACAGTTAAATCAGCCCCAGCATTTT

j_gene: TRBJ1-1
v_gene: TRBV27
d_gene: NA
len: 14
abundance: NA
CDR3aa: CASSLSRGRTEAFF
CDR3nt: TGTGCCAGCAGTTTATCGAGGGGGAGGACTGAAGCTTTCTTT

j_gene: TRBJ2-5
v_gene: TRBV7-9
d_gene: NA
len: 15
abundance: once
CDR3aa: CASSDLFWGQETQYF
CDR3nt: TGTGCCAGCAGCGACCTTTTCTGGGGCCAAGAGACCCAGTACTTC

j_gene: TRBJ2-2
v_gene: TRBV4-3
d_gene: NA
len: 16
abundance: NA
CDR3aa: CASSQGTGTTTGELFF
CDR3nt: TGCGCCAGCAGCCAAGGGACAGGGACTACCACCGGGGAGCTGTTTTTT

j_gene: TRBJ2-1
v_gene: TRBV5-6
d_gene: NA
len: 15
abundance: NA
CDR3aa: CASTLGLISYNEQFF
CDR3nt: TGTGCCAGCACACTCGGACTGATTTCCTACAATGAGCAGTTCTTC

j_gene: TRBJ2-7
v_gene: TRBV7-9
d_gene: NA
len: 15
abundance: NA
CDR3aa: CASVADRSPLAEQYF
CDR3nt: TGTGCCAGCGTCGCCGACAGGAGCCCGTTGGCCGAGCAGTACTTC

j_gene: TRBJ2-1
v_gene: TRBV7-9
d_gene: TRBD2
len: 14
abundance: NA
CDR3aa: CASSLRLAGNEQFF
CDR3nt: TGTGCCAGCAGCTTAAGACTAGCGGGCAATGAGCAGTTCTTC

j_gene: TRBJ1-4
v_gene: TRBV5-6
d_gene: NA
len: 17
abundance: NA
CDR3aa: CASSSPPRQEDSEKLFF
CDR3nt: TGTGCCAGCAGCTCCCCCCCTAGACAGGAGGATAGCGAAAAACTGTTTTTT

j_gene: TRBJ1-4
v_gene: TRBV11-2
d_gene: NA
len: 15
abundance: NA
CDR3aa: CASSFPTGPNEKLFF
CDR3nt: TGTGCCAGCAGCTTTCCGACAGGCCCCAATGAAAAACTGTTTTTT

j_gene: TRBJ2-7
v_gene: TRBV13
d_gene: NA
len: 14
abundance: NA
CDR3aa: CASSPSRSHYEQYF
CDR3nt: TGTGCCAGCAGCCCCAGCAGGAGCCACTACGAGCAGTACTTC

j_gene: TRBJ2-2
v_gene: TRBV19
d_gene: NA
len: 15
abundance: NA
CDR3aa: CASSIGGLSPGELFF
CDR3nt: TGTGCCAGTAGTATAGGCGGTTTGTCCCCCGGGGAGCTGTTTTTT

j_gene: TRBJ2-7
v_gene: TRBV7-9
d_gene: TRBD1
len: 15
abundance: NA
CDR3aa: CASSQGQGTLYEQYF
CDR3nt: TGTGCCAGCAGCCAGGGACAGGGAACCCTTTACGAGCAGTACTTC

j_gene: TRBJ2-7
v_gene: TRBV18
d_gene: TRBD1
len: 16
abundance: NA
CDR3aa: CASSPSTGTFSYEQYF
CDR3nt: TGTGCCAGCTCACCGTCGACAGGGACCTTCTCCTACGAGCAGTACTTC

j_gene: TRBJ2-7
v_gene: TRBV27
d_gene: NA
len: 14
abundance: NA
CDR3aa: CASSALESSYEQYF
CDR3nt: TGTGCCAGCAGTGCACTGGAGAGCTCCTACGAGCAGTACTTC

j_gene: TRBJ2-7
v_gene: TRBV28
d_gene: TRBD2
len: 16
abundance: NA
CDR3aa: CASSLYGPSGRYEQYF
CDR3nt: TGTGCCAGCAGTTTATACGGGCCTAGCGGGAGATACGAGCAGTACTTC

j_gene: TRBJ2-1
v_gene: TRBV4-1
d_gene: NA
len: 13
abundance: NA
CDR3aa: CASSQDLGDGEFF
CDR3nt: TGCGCCAGCAGCCAAGATCTCGGGGACGGGGAGTTCTTC

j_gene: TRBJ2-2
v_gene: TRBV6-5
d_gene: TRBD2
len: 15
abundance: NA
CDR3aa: CASSPGTSWTGELFF
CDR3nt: TGTGCCAGCAGTCCAGGGACTAGTTGGACCGGGGAGCTGTTTTTT

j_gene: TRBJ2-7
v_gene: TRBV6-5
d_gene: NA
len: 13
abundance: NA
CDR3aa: CASRLGPYYEQYF
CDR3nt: TGTGCCAGCAGATTGGGCCCCTACTACGAGCAGTACTTC

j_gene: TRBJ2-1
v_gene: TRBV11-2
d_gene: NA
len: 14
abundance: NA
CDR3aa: CASSLVASLDEQFF
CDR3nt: TGTGCCAGCAGCTTAGTGGCTTCTTTAGATGAGCAGTTCTTC

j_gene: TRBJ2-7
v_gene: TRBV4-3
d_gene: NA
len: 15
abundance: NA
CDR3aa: CASSQEFGSSYEQYF
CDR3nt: TGCGCCAGCAGCCAAGAATTTGGGAGCTCCTACGAGCAGTACTTC

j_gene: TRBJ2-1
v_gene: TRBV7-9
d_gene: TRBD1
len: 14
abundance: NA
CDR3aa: CASQGQGPRNEQFF
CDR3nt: TGTGCCAGCCAAGGACAGGGTCCCCGTAATGAGCAGTTCTTC

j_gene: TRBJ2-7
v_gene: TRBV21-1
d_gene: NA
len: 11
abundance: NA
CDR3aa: CASSFRYEQYF
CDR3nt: TGTGCCAGCAGCTTCCGATATGAGCAGTACTTC

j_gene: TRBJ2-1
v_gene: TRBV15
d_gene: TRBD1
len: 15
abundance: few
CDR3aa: CATATTGDLRNEQFF
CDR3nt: TGTGCCACCGCAACGACAGGGGATTTAAGGAATGAGCAGTTCTTC

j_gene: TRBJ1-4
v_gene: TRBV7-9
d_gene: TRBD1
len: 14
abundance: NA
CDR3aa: CASSQGQGNEKLFF
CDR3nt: TGTGCCAGCAGCCAGGGACAGGGAAATGAAAAACTGTTTTTT

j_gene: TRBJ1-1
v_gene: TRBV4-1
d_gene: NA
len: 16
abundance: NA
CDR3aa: CASSQKGEILNTEAFF
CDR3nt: TGCGCCAGCAGCCAAAAGGGTGAAATCCTGAACACTGAAGCTTTCTTT

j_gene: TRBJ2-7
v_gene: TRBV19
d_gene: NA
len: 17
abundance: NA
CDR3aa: CASKWGPDTISLYEQYF
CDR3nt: TGTGCCAGTAAATGGGGCCCGGACACGATCAGTTTATACGAGCAGTACTTC

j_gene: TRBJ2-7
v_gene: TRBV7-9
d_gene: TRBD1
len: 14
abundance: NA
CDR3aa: CASSQGGAIGEQYF
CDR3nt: TGTGCCAGCAGCCAAGGGGGCGCGATAGGAGAGCAGTACTTC

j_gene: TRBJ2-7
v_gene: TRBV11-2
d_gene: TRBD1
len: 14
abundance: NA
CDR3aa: CASSGTGTAYEQYF
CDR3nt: TGTGCCAGCAGCGGAACCGGGACAGCCTACGAGCAGTACTTC

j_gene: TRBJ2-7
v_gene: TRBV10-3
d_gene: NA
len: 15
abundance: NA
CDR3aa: CAISEPLQGSHEPYF
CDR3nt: TGTGCCATCAGTGAGCCATTACAGGGTTCCCATGAACCGTACTTC

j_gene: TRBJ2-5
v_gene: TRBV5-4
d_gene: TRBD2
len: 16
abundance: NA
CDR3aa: CASSLDPSGRQETQYF
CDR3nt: TGTGCCAGCAGCTTGGATCCTAGCGGGAGACAAGAGACCCAGTACTTC

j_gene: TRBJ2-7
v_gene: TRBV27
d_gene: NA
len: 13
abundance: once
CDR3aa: CASSPGRTYEQYF
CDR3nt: TGTGCCAGCAGCCCGGGCCGCACCTACGAGCAGTACTTC

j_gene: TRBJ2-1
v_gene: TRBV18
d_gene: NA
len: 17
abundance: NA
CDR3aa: CASSPPGLPGTYNEQFF
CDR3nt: TGTGCCAGCTCACCGCCGGGACTTCCCGGGACCTACAATGAGCAGTTCTTC